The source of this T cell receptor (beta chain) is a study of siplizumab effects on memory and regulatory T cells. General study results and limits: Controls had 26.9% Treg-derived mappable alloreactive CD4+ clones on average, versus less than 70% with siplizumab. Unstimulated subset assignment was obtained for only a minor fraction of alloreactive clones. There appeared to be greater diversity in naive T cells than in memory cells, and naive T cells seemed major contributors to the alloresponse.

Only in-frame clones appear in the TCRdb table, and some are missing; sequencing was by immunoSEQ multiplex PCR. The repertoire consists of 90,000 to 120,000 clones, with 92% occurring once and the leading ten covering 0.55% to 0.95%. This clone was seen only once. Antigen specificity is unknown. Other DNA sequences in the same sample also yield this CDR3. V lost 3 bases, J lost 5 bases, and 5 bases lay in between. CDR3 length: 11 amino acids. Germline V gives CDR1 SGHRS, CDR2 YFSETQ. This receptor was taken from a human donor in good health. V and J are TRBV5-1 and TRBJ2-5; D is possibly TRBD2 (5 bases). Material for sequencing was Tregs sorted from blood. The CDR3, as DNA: TGCGCCAGCAGCTCGGGGGAGACCCAGTACTTC. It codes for CASSSGETQYF.